Following are 32 T cell receptor beta chains from one sample sequenced in a study of blood T cell repertoires in COVID-19. TCRdb's copy holds only in-frame clones and misses some; the assay was immunoSEQ multiplex PCR. Counted here are under 40,000 clones, 85% occurring once; the ten biggest clones make up about 14%. Material for sequencing was peripheral blood. The receptor source for this set is a human donor with acute or convalescent COVID-19. The donor label of this sample is uncertain.

This chain links TRBV4-3 with TRBJ1-1, with TRBD1 as a possible D gene (5 bases). This CDR3 region has 18 residues. The V gene lost 0 bases and the J gene lost 5 bases, with 22 bases spanning the gap. Germline CDR1 reads LGHNA; CDR2 reads YSLEER. CDR3 in amino acids: CASSQEKGRGRVGTEAFF. CDR3 DNA: TGCGCCAGCAGCCAAGAGAAAGGGCGGGGCAGGGTCGGTACTGAAGCTTTCTTT.

The chain couples TRBV5-1 to TRBJ2-3; the D is unclear. Per the germline V gene, CDR1 is SGHRS and CDR2 is YFSETQ. This CDR3 comprises 12 residues. The V and J ends lost 3 bases and 2 bases respectively, with 4 bases between them. The CDR3 DNA reads as TGCGCCAGCAGCTCTACCACAGATACGCAGTATTTT. As protein: CASSSTTDTQYF.

There are a few counts of this clone. This chain connects TRBV29-1 to TRBJ1-2, with 8 bases that match TRBD1. This CDR3 is built from 14 residues. Germline V lookup: CDR1 SQVTM, CDR2 ANQGSEA. V lost 7 bases to trimming and J lost 4 bases; unmatched junction nucleotides: 11. The CDR3 coding sequence is TGCAGCGCCTGGGAAGGGGACAGGACCTATGGCTACACCTTC. Translation gives CSAWEGDRTYGYTF.

The chain joins TRBV11-1 to TRBJ1-6; 7 bases align to TRBD1. The CDR3 is 14 residues long. V dropped 2 bases and J dropped 6; count of bases not matched to a gene: 1. CDR1 is SGHAT, CDR2 FQDESV, per germline (reference sequence). The CDR3 reads CASSLQGGNSPLHF. CDR3 in DNA: TGTGCCAGCAGCTTACAGGGGGGTAATTCACCCCTCCACTTT.

The genes are TRBV28 and TRBJ2-3; TRBD2 is a possible D gene (5 bases). This CDR3 spans 12 amino acids. Trimming left V 7 bases short and J 8 bases short, with 13 bases between. Germline CDR1 and CDR2: MDHEN and SYDVKM. The CDR3: CASTRTEATQYF. The CDR3 DNA reads TGTGCCAGCACGCGGACGGAGGCTACGCAGTATTTT.

This clone was detected a few times. This chain links TRBV3-1 (or the pseudogene TRBV3-2) with TRBJ2-5, with D perhaps matching TRBD1 (6 bases). Between the trimmed V and J ends, which lost 1 base and 5 bases, there was a span of 14 bases. This CDR3 spans 15 amino acids. Looked up from germline, CDR1 is LGHDT and CDR2 is YNNKEL (reference sequence). This CDR3 is CASSQASRGLETQYF. The CDR3 DNA is TGTGCCAGCAGCCAAGCCTCCAGGGGCCTTGAGACCCAGTACTTC.

The rearrangement links TRBV18 to TRBJ2-7; the match to TRBD1 covers 7 bases. The trim removed 3 bases at V and 2 bases at J, leaving 10 bases unmatched. The CDR3 has 16 amino acids. From germline, CDR1 is KGHSH and CDR2 LQKENI. CDR3 protein: CASSPSPITGAYEQYF. As DNA, the CDR3 is TGTGCCAGCTCACCGAGCCCGATTACAGGGGCCTACGAGCAGTACTTC.

The chain couples TRBV7-6 to TRBJ1-2; D gene uncertain. The V gene lost 1 base and the J gene lost 4 bases, with 13 bases spanning the gap. CDR1 and CDR2 from the germline V gene are SGHVS and FNYEAQ. The CDR3 extends over 15 amino acids. The CDR3 coding sequence is TGTGCCAGCAGCTTAGATCCGGGCGGAGGCTATGGCTACACCTTC. Residues: CASSLDPGGGYGYTF.

The chain recombines TRBV18 with TRBJ1-6, with D tentatively TRBD1 (5 bases). V was trimmed by 3 bases and J by 4 bases, leaving 13 bases between them. CDR3 length: 16 residues. Germline V gene data show CDR1 as KGHSH and CDR2 as LQKENI. The DNA for the CDR3 is TGTGCCAGCTCACCGAATGGGGCGCCTTATAATTCACCCCTCCACTTT. It specifies CASSPNGAPYNSPLHF.

Within the sample, this clone is medium-sized (0.01 to 0.1%). The V call is TRBV15, the J call TRBJ2-5; tentatively, D is TRBD1 (7 bases). Germline CDR1 LNHNV, CDR2 YYDKDF (reference sequence). This CDR3 contains 15 residues. V gave up 2 bases and J gave up 4 bases, with 14 bases separating them. The CDR3 protein is CATSRFQGGGETQYF. The CDR3 coding sequence is TGTGCCACCAGCAGATTCCAGGGGGGAGGAGAGACCCAGTACTTC.

The genes are TRBV9 and TRBJ1-1; D is unclear. The V gene lost 0 bases and the J gene lost 0 bases, with 6 bases spanning the gap. The CDR3 loop spans 14 amino acids. Per the germline V gene, CDR1 is SGDLS and CDR2 is YYNGEE. CDR3 amino acids: CASSVDYMNTEAFF. The CDR3 DNA reads TGTGCCAGCAGCGTAGACTACATGAACACTGAAGCTTTCTTT. Combining the CDR3 with reference TRBV9 and TRBJ1-1 gives the whole variable domain DSGVTQTPKHLITATGQRVTLRCSPRSGDLSVYWYQQSLDQGLQFLIQYYNGEERAKGNILERFSAQQFPDLHSELNLSSLELGDSALYFCASSVDYMNTEAFFGQGTRLTVV.

The V and J genes are TRBV6-4 and TRBJ1-6; D remains ambiguous. V was shortened by 0 bases and J by 9 bases, with 9 bases between the two germline ends. The CDR3 is 14 amino acids. Germline assignment: CDR1 MRHNA and CDR2 SNTAGT. CDR3 in amino acids: CASSDSEPVSPLHF. The CDR3 region has the DNA TGTGCCAGCAGTGACTCAGAACCGGTTTCACCCCTCCACTTT.

The chain carries TRBV5-6 and TRBJ1-2, with TRBD1 identical over 7 bases. CDR1 SGHDT and CDR2 YYEEEE come from the germline V gene. The CDR3 covers 15 residues. The ends lost 4 bases at V and 3 bases at J; junction bases unmatched: 9. The CDR3 coding sequence is TGTGCCAGCAGCCCCCGGACAGGCAACTACTATGGCTACACCTTC. It yields the protein CASSPRTGNYYGYTF.

The V gene is TRBV11-3, the J gene TRBJ1-1; 7 bases are shared with TRBD1. The CDR3 is made up of 17 amino acids. Trimming cost V 5 bases and J 0 bases; bases outside gene matches: 12. From germline, CDR1 is SGHNT and CDR2 YENEEA. This CDR3 is CASSRTDRVLMNTEAFF. The CDR3 DNA sequence: TGTGCCAGCAGCAGAACAGACAGGGTTTTGATGAACACTGAAGCTTTCTTT.

The CDR3: CASSLSVVFTEAFF. The CDR3 nucleotides are TGTGCCAGCAGTTTATCAGTTGTTTTCACTGAAGCTTTCTTT. The chain links TRBV28 to TRBJ1-1; no clear D. The germline V gene encodes CDR1 MDHEN and CDR2 SYDVKM. V shed 1 base and J shed 4 bases, with 10 bases lying between them. This CDR3 is 14 amino acids long.

This sequence joins TRBV20-1 and TRBJ2-5, with D perhaps matching TRBD2 (5 bases). Germline CDR1 and CDR2: DFQATT and SNEGSKA (reference sequence). Trimming took off 4 bases at V and 7 bases at J, with 7 bases between the two ends. CDR3 size: 10 residues. The CDR3 sequence is CSAKAGTQYF. CDR3 nucleotide sequence: TGCAGTGCTAAGGCGGGGACCCAGTACTTC.

V gene TRBV2 combines with J gene TRBJ1-1; D is unclear. Germline V lookup: CDR1 SNHLY, CDR2 FYNNEI. This CDR3 has 16 amino acids. V lost 1 base to trimming and J lost 1 base, with 13 bases between them. This CDR3 is CASSEGSRVTNTEAFF. The CDR3, as DNA: TGTGCCAGCAGTGAAGGATCACGGGTCACGAACACTGAAGCTTTCTTT. The full variable domain, completed using reference TRBV2 and TRBJ1-1, is EPEVTQTPSHQVTQMGQEVILRCVPISNHLYFYWYRQILGQKVEFLVSFYNNEISEKSEIFDDQFSVERPDGSNFTLKIRSTKLEDSAMYFCASSEGSRVTNTEAFFGQGTRLTVV.

The V call is TRBV21-1, the J call TRBJ1-2; the listed D gene, TRBD1, was not tested against the DNA. TRBV21-1 is an annotated pseudogene. CDR3 length: 13 residues. Here the CDR3 reads CARTGGWHAGYTF. CDR3 DNA sequence: TGTGCCAGGACAGGGGGCTGGCATGCGGGCTACACCTTC.

J is TRBJ1-4 and V is TRBV5-4, with D perhaps matching TRBD1 (5 bases). Trimming shortened V by 2 bases and J by 7 bases, and 12 bases separated the two germline ends. This CDR3 has 14 residues. Germline V gene lookup returns CDR1 SGHNT and CDR2 YYREEE (reference sequence). CDR3 residues: CASSFDSKPEKLFF. The CDR3 nucleotides are TGTGCCAGCAGCTTTGACAGCAAACCTGAAAAACTGTTTTTT.

The chain couples TRBV19 to TRBJ1-5, with 7 bases lining up with TRBD1. Germline V lookup: CDR1 LNHDA, CDR2 SQIVND (reference sequence). V lost 4 bases to trimming and J lost 4 bases; unmatched junction nucleotides: 1. This CDR3 is 13 amino acids long. The CDR3: CASSTQGNQPQHF. CDR3 bases: TGTGCCAGTAGTACACAGGGGAATCAGCCCCAGCATTTT.

The V and J genes are TRBV9 and TRBJ1-6, with 9 positions matching TRBD1. The length of the CDR3 is 15 residues. Germline-derived CDR1 and CDR2 are SGDLS and YYNGEE. With 4 bases clipped from V and 9 bases from J, the junction kept 8 bases outside the gene matches. As DNA, the CDR3 is TGTGCCAGCAGCCCCCGGACAGGGGAGGGTTCACCCCTCCACTTT. This translates into CASSPRTGEGSPLHF.

This chain links TRBV6-2 or TRBV6-3 with TRBJ2-3; perhaps TRBD1 as D (6 bases). CDR1 and CDR2 (germline): MNHEY, SVGEGT. The CDR3 consists of 16 residues. The germline V and J ends were trimmed by 2 bases and 4 bases, with 16 bases remaining between them. CDR3 residues: CASSYGGRQGSDTQYF. The CDR3 region has the DNA TGTGCCAGCAGTTACGGTGGCAGGCAGGGGTCAGATACGCAGTATTTT.

The rearrangement links TRBV28 to TRBJ1-2, with D hard to call. Trimming left V 5 bases short and J 8 bases short, with 21 bases between. Germline V gives CDR1 MDHEN, CDR2 SYDVKM. The CDR3 consists of 15 residues. The CDR3 DNA is TGTGCCAGCAGTCCTACCGCAGGTCCCCCCGAGGGCTACACCTTC. This gives the protein CASSPTAGPPEGYTF.

Turning to this clone: The junction and the germline gene differ at one end; a read error may be behind it. The V gene is TRBV3-1 (or the pseudogene TRBV3-2), the J gene TRBJ2-2, with D perhaps matching TRBD2 (5 bases). CDR1 LGHDT and CDR2 YNNKEL come from the germline V gene (reference sequence). CDR3 size: 12 residues. Written as DNA, the CDR3 is TGTGCCAGCAGCCAAGAAGTCGGGAAGCTGTTTTTT. Amino acid sequence: CASSQEVGKLFF.

This clone was found once. The chain uses TRBV12-3 or TRBV12-4 and TRBJ1-3; D is perhaps TRBD1 (5 bases). Trimming took off 5 bases at V and 4 bases at J, with 9 bases between the two ends. The CDR3 covers 13 residues. CDR3 amino acids: CASSTQGGNTIYF. The CDR3 DNA follows: TGTGCCAGCAGTACCCAGGGAGGAAACACCATATATTTT.

The rearrangement joins TRBV19 to TRBJ1-5; TRBD1 agrees at 8 bases. Germline V gives CDR1 LNHDA, CDR2 SQIVND (reference sequence). The CDR3 has 14 residues. After removal of 5 bases from V and 4 bases from J, the junction contained 4 bases not matched to a gene. The CDR3 is CASSLGQGNQPQHF. CDR3 nucleotide sequence: TGTGCCAGTAGTCTAGGACAGGGAAATCAGCCCCAGCATTTT.

This sequence joins TRBV5-5 and TRBJ2-7, with D maybe TRBD2 (9 bases). The CDR3 has 14 residues. Germline CDR1 SGHKS, CDR2 YYEKEE (reference sequence). V lost 1 base to trimming and J lost 7 bases, with 15 bases between them. The CDR3 bases are TGTGCCAGCAGCTTGCAGGGGGCGGGAGGGGAGCAGTACTTC. Amino acids: CASSLQGAGGEQYF. The variable domain in full, completed from reference TRBV5-5 and TRBJ2-7, reads DAGVTQSPTHLIKTRGQQVTLRCSPISGHKSVSWYQQVLGQGPQFIFQYYEKEERGRGNFPDRFSARQFPNYSSELNVNALLLGDSALYLCASSLQGAGGEQYFGPGTRLTVT.

In this sample, this clone turned up once. The rearrangement uses TRBV2 and TRBJ1-4; no definite D call. Trimming took off 3 bases at V and 4 bases at J, with 12 bases between the two ends. Germline assignment: CDR1 SNHLY and CDR2 FYNNEI. The CDR3 has 15 amino acids. The CDR3 is CASSDPLAINEKLFF. The CDR3 DNA follows: TGTGCCAGCAGTGATCCTTTGGCAATTAATGAAAAACTGTTTTTT.

The genes are TRBV7-3 and TRBJ2-1, with 10 bases fitting TRBD2. V lost 4 bases and J lost 5; bases outside the gene matches: 2. CDR3 size: 14 residues. CDR1 SGHTA and CDR2 FQGTGA come from the germline V gene. CDR3 amino acids: CASSSGLADNEQFF. The CDR3 DNA is TGTGCCAGCAGCTCTGGACTAGCGGACAATGAGCAGTTCTTC.

The rearrangement links TRBV11-3 to TRBJ1-3, with TRBD1 identical over 8 bases. CDR3 length: 16 residues. Trimming at V came to 2 bases and at J to 2 bases, leaving 5 bases not matched to a gene. Germline CDR1 SGHNT, CDR2 YENEEA. The CDR3 nucleotides are TGTGCCAGCAGCTTACCGGACAGGGCCGCTGGAAACACCATATATTTT. This translates into CASSLPDRAAGNTIYF. Variable domain in full (rest from reference TRBV11-3 and TRBJ1-3): EAGVVQSPRYKIIEKKQPVAFWCNPISGHNTLYWYLQNLGQGPELLIRYENEEAVDDSQLPKDRFSAERLKGVDSTLKIQPAELGDSAVYLCASSLPDRAAGNTIYFGEGSWLTVV.

This CDR3 is CASSLGTVSPGEQYF. CDR3 sequence (DNA): TGTGCCAGCAGTTTAGGGACAGTATCCCCTGGGGAGCAGTACTTC. The rearrangement uses TRBV28 and TRBJ2-7; 7 nucleotides line up with TRBD1. Germline V gene lookup returns CDR1 MDHEN and CDR2 SYDVKM. Unmatched junction bases numbered 11, after V lost 2 bases and J lost 7 bases. The CDR3 is made up of 15 amino acids.

The chain is built from TRBV5-1 and TRBJ1-1; D ambiguous. CDR3 length: 13 amino acids. Germline V gene sequence: CDR1 SGHRS, CDR2 YFSETQ. The V end was cut by 0 bases, the J end by 1 base, with 4 bases between. CDR3 coding DNA: TGCGCCAGCAGCTTGGCCAGGAACACTGAAGCTTTCTTT. As protein: CASSLARNTEAFF.